Each of the 15 T cell receptor beta chains below was sequenced from the same sample in a study of regulatory and conventional T cells in RAG deficiency. Method: immunoSEQ multiplex PCR; TCRdb's copy keeps in-frame clones and lacks some. This table has roughly 11,000 clones, approximately 94% appearing once. The sorted regulatory T cells were CD4+, CD25-high and CD127-low, with genomic DNA sequenced. The sample was also reused in another study, on regulatory T cells. Turning to that study: Primers: 52 TRBV forward and 13 TRBJ reverse.

Sequencing was done on a sample of CD127- CD25+ CD4+ Tregs sorted from blood. Every receptor here comes from a human donor in good health.

The chain recombines TRBV5-1 with TRBJ2-3; 9 bases agree with TRBD2. The CDR3 has 16 amino acids. Germline CDR1 reads SGHRS; CDR2 reads YFSETQ. J lost 4 bases, V lost 4 bases, and 10 bases had no gene match. The CDR3 nucleotides are TGCGCCAGCAGCGGTCGCTTAGCGGGGGCTGCAGATACGCAGTATTTT. Encoded protein: CASSGRLAGAADTQYF.

This rearrangement joins TRBV11-1 to TRBJ1-2, with TRBD1 matching over 8 bases. With V trimmed by 2 bases and J by 1 base, 6 bases remained unmatched. The CDR3 is 16 residues long. Germline CDR1 and CDR2: SGHAT and FQDESV (reference sequence). This CDR3 reads CASSLRTGTYNYGYTF. CDR3 coding DNA: TGTGCCAGCAGCTTAAGGACAGGGACTTATAACTATGGCTACACCTTC.

The rearrangement links TRBV4-1 to TRBJ2-1; TRBD2 matches at 11 bases. V shed 2 bases and J 6 bases; nucleotides not matched to a gene: 9. There are 17 residues in the CDR3. Germline V lookup: CDR1 MGHRA, CDR2 YSYEKL. The CDR3 region is CASSQIPLAGGPNEQFF. DNA of the CDR3: TGCGCCAGCAGCCAAATCCCCCTAGCGGGGGGACCCAATGAGCAGTTCTTC.

V is TRBV5-1 and J is TRBJ2-7; 7 bases match TRBD1. The ends lost 4 bases at V and 3 bases at J; junction bases unmatched: 10. CDR1 and CDR2 (germline): SGHRS, YFSETQ. This CDR3 has 15 amino acids. The CDR3, as DNA: TGCGCCAGCAGCCCAAACCCGACAGGGATCTACGAGCAGTACTTC. It translates to CASSPNPTGIYEQYF.

The chain uses TRBV2 and TRBJ1-1; possible D gene TRBD1, 5 bases. This CDR3 spans 15 amino acids. Germline assignment: CDR1 SNHLY and CDR2 FYNNEI. V was shortened by 7 bases and J by 4 bases, with 19 bases between the two germline ends. The CDR3 DNA reads as TGTGCCAGCACCCCCTGGGCAGGGCCGCTCACTGAAGCTTTCTTT. Translation: CASTPWAGPLTEAFF.

The rearrangement uses TRBV28 and TRBJ2-7; tentatively, D is TRBD1 (6 bases). CDR1 and CDR2 (germline): MDHEN, SYDVKM. V lost 2 bases, J lost 3 bases, and 11 bases lay in between. The CDR3 totals 14 residues. This chain's CDR3 is CASSLPGDRYEQYF. The CDR3 DNA is TGTGCCAGCAGTTTACCAGGGGATCGCTACGAGCAGTACTTC.

V gene TRBV2 combines with J gene TRBJ2-7; 9 positions agree with TRBD1. This CDR3 spans 13 amino acids. The ends lost 9 bases at V and 3 bases at J; junction bases unmatched: 6. Germline loops: CDR1 SNHLY, CDR2 FYNNEI. CDR3 loop: CASSRQGDYEQYF. For the CDR3, the DNA is TGTGCCAGTTCGAGACAGGGGGACTACGAGCAGTACTTC.

This chain connects TRBV5-1 to TRBJ1-2; 7 nucleotides line up with TRBD1. Germline assignment: CDR1 SGHRS and CDR2 YFSETQ. The V and J ends lost 3 bases and 2 bases, in that order; junction bases with no gene match: 10. This CDR3 spans 16 amino acids. CDR3 bases: TGCGCCAGCAGCTGGGGGAGGACAGGACCCAACTATGGCTACACCTTC. It translates to CASSWGRTGPNYGYTF. Looking up the rest from reference TRBV5-1 and TRBJ1-2 gives the full variable domain: KAGVTQTPRYLIKTRGQQVTLSCSPISGHRSVSWYQQTPGQGLQFLFEYFSETQRNKGNFPGRFSGRQFSNSRSEMNVSTLELGDSALYLCASSWGRTGPNYGYTFGSGTRLTVV.

In this sample, this clone turned up once. The V call is TRBV19, the J call TRBJ1-1; no reliable D call. Germline lookup yields CDR1 LNHDA and CDR2 SQIVND (reference sequence). Trimming took 6 bases from V and 1 from J, leaving 12 bases between them. This CDR3 comprises 14 residues. The CDR3 spells CASRILGRNTEAFF. The CDR3 nucleotides are TGTGCCAGTAGGATCCTGGGCAGGAACACTGAAGCTTTCTTT.

This chain connects TRBV6-5 to TRBJ1-2; 11 nucleotides match TRBD1. The V segment lost 5 bases and the J segment 8 bases; nucleotides outside the gene matches: 1. The CDR3 contains 12 residues. Germline lookup yields CDR1 MNHEY and CDR2 SVGAGI. The CDR3 is CASSRTGGGYTF. DNA of the CDR3: TGTGCCAGCAGTCGGACAGGGGGCGGCTACACCTTC.

This clone was observed a handful of times. The chain employs TRBV6-5 and TRBJ2-3; 9 bases map to TRBD2. The J segment lost 1 base and the V segment lost 6 bases, leaving 2 bases of the junction unmatched. This CDR3 is 14 amino acids long. Germline assignment: CDR1 MNHEY and CDR2 SVGAGI. DNA of the CDR3: TGTGCCAGCAGGCGGACTAGCGGCACAGATACGCAGTATTTT. Translating it yields CASRRTSGTDTQYF.

This chain connects TRBV30 to TRBJ1-3; D call uncertain. The CDR3 spans 13 residues. Looked up from germline, CDR1 is GTSNPN and CDR2 is SVGIG (reference sequence). V was trimmed by 2 bases and J by 3 bases, leaving 8 bases between them. The CDR3 loop is CAWSSRSGNTIYF. As DNA, the CDR3 is TGTGCCTGGAGTTCTCGGAGTGGAAACACCATATATTTT.

The chain has TRBV18 and TRBJ1-5, with D possibly TRBD1 on 6 matching bases. The CDR3 has 15 amino acids. The V gene's germline CDR1 is KGHSH and CDR2 LQKENI. Trimming took 6 bases from V and 3 from J, leaving 15 bases between them. The CDR3 DNA reads TGTGCCAGCTCCAACGGGACACATCCCAATCAGCCCCAGCATTTT. It translates to CASSNGTHPNQPQHF.

The chain recombines TRBV5-4 with TRBJ2-5; 8 bases agree with TRBD1. The germline CDR1 and CDR2 sequences are SGHNT and YYREEE (reference sequence). The CDR3 sequence is 16 residues long. Trimming at V came to 6 bases and at J to 2 bases, leaving 12 bases not matched to a gene. CDR3 in DNA: TGTGCCAGCAAACGTCCCCCAGGGACAGGACAAGAGACCCAGTACTTC. Encoded protein: CASKRPPGTGQETQYF.

This clone has just one count. The chain links TRBV5-1 to TRBJ1-6; TRBD1 aligns across 7 bases. The CDR3 is 16 amino acids. With 0 bases clipped from V and 10 bases from J, the junction kept 10 bases outside the gene matches. Germline V gives CDR1 SGHRS, CDR2 YFSETQ. This CDR3 reads CASSLEGQNLGSPLHF. The CDR3 nucleotides are TGCGCCAGCAGCTTGGAGGGACAGAACTTAGGGTCACCCCTCCACTTT.